The 26 T cell receptor beta chains below were found in one sample sequenced in a study of cytomegalovirus exposure and HLA in healthy donors. Using immunoSEQ multiplex PCR, the repertoire was profiled, and TCRdb retains in-frame clones only, with some absent. Of 100,000 to 150,000 clones detected, about 91% appear once; the ten largest clones hold around 1.1%. Sequenced input: PBMCs. These receptors all come from a woman between 18 and 29 years old in good health and CMV-seronegative.

The rearrangement links TRBV19 to TRBJ1-1; 7 nucleotides align to TRBD1. The CDR3 has 14 amino acids. Germline V lookup: CDR1 LNHDA, CDR2 SQIVND (reference sequence). V lost 6 bases to trimming and J lost 1 base; unmatched junction nucleotides: 5. This CDR3 is CASRRQGANTEAFF. The CDR3 DNA sequence: TGTGCCAGTAGACGACAGGGAGCGAACACTGAAGCTTTCTTT.

This clone has a single count. V and J are TRBV27 and TRBJ1-6, with D unresolved. CDR3 size: 14 residues. V was pared by 1 base and J by 14 bases, with 15 bases between. From germline, CDR1 is MNHEY and CDR2 SMNVEV (reference sequence). The CDR3 bases are TGTGCCAGCAGTTTATTTTGGTCCAGTGAGGCCCTCCACTTT. Amino acids: CASSLFWSSEALHF.

The rearrangement uses TRBV7-9 and TRBJ1-2; a weak D match, TRBD1 (6 bases). Trimming took 5 bases from V and 1 from J, leaving 11 bases between them. Looked up from germline, CDR1 is SEHNR and CDR2 is FQNEAQ (reference sequence). The CDR3 runs to 14 residues. In DNA, the CDR3 is TGTGCCAGCAGCCTTGGGACACTTAACTATGGCTACACCTTC. Amino acid sequence: CASSLGTLNYGYTF. The full variable domain, with the rest looked up from reference TRBV7-9 and TRBJ1-2, is DTGVSQNPRHKITKRGQNVTFRCDPISEHNRLYWYRQTLGQGPEFLTYFQNEAQLEKSRLLSDRFSAERPKGSFSTLEIQRTEQGDSAMYLCASSLGTLNYGYTFGSGTRLTVV.

The genes are TRBV19 and TRBJ1-4, with unresolved D. This CDR3 is built from 14 residues. Germline lookup yields CDR1 LNHDA and CDR2 SQIVND (reference sequence). Deletions cut 5 bases from V and 3 bases from J, with 10 bases between. The CDR3 protein is CASSLTGSNEKLFF. The CDR3 nucleotides read TGTGCCAGTAGTTTGACCGGGTCTAATGAAAAACTGTTTTTT.

The CDR3 bases are TGTGCCAGCAGCTTAGGCGGAGCCCTTTCACCCCTCCACTTT. The encoded protein is CASSLGGALSPLHF. The chain is built from TRBV7-9 and TRBJ1-6; D not resolved. The CDR3 spans 14 residues. Germline CDR1 SEHNR, CDR2 FQNEAQ (reference sequence). Trimming left V 1 base short and J 9 bases short, with 10 bases between.

A single count supports this clone. V usage is TRBV2 and J usage is TRBJ1-1; D may be TRBD1 (6 bases). Germline loops: CDR1 SNHLY, CDR2 FYNNEI. The V and J ends lost 8 bases and 1 base respectively, with 17 bases between them. This CDR3 spans 15 amino acids. The CDR3 sequence is CASVQGSSGNTEAFF. In nucleotides, the CDR3 is TGTGCCAGCGTCCAGGGGAGTTCTGGGAACACTGAAGCTTTCTTT. Full variable domain (remainder filled in from reference TRBV2 and TRBJ1-1): EPEVTQTPSHQVTQMGQEVILRCVPISNHLYFYWYRQILGQKVEFLVSFYNNEISEKSEIFDDQFSVERPDGSNFTLKIRSTKLEDSAMYFCASVQGSSGNTEAFFGQGTRLTVV.

This clone was found once. The genes are TRBV5-4 and TRBJ1-2; D possibly corresponds to TRBD1 (5 bases). Trimming took off 6 bases at V and 4 bases at J, with 19 bases between the two ends. The CDR3 extends over 15 amino acids. The germline V gene encodes CDR1 SGHNT and CDR2 YYREEE (reference sequence). CDR3 sequence: CASIKSSHQGYGYTF. For the CDR3, the DNA is TGTGCCAGCATCAAATCGAGCCACCAGGGCTATGGCTACACCTTC.

The rearrangement links TRBV5-1 to TRBJ1-6; 9 positions match TRBD1. V lost 0 bases to trimming and J lost 9 bases; unmatched junction nucleotides: 10. Germline V gene sequence: CDR1 SGHRS, CDR2 YFSETQ. This CDR3 is 17 amino acids long. The CDR3 loop reads CASSLDVTGGASSPLHF. Written as DNA, the CDR3 is TGCGCCAGCAGCTTGGATGTGACAGGGGGTGCAAGTTCACCCCTCCACTTT. The entire variable domain, with the rest obtained from reference TRBV5-1 and TRBJ1-6, is as follows: KAGVTQTPRYLIKTRGQQVTLSCSPISGHRSVSWYQQTPGQGLQFLFEYFSETQRNKGNFPGRFSGRQFSNSRSEMNVSTLELGDSALYLCASSLDVTGGASSPLHFGNGTRLTVT.

The rearrangement joins TRBV13 to TRBJ2-3, with 9 bases that match TRBD1. Losses at the gene ends were 2 bases for V and 1 base for J; bases not matched to a gene: 1. The CDR3 extends over 15 amino acids. Per germline, CDR1 PRHDT and CDR2 FYEKMQ (reference sequence). In DNA form, the CDR3 reads TGTGCCAGCAGCTTACGGACAGGGGGCACAGATACGCAGTATTTT. Protein: CASSLRTGGTDTQYF.

This clone is a singleton in its sample. This chain uses TRBV9 with TRBJ2-7; D remains ambiguous. Trimming removed 0 bases at V and 7 bases at J, with 11 bases between. Germline V CDR1 and CDR2: SGDLS, YYNGEE. The CDR3 spans 13 residues. The CDR3 nucleotides read TGTGCCAGCAGCGTAGACGAGGTGGAGGAGCAGTACTTC. Amino acid sequence: CASSVDEVEEQYF.

CDR3 residues: CASGTGAPSYEQYF. CDR3 bases: TGTGCCAGCGGCACAGGGGCCCCTTCCTACGAGCAGTACTTC. The gene calls are TRBV6-1 and TRBJ2-7; 7 bases line up with TRBD1. Trimming cost V 8 bases and J 1 base; bases outside gene matches: 8. CDR3 size: 14 residues. Germline V lookup: CDR1 MNHNS, CDR2 SASEGT.

The chain combines TRBV7-9 with TRBJ1-2; D remains unclear. This CDR3 has 14 amino acids. The V end lost 5 bases, the J end lost 8 bases, and 18 bases lay between the germline ends. In germline, CDR1 is SEHNR, CDR2 FQNEAQ (reference sequence). In DNA, the CDR3 is TGTGCCAGCAGCCAGCGTGGCGAGGAGGAGGGCTACACCTTC. Translated, it gives CASSQRGEEEGYTF.

The rearrangement uses TRBV28 and TRBJ2-7; maybe TRBD2 (5 bases). Trimming took off 7 bases at V and 0 bases at J, with 10 bases between the two ends. Germline V CDR1 and CDR2: MDHEN, SYDVKM. The CDR3 consists of 13 residues. The CDR3 nucleotides are TGTGCCAGCACAAGACTAAACTCCTACGAGCAGTACTTC. It is translated as CASTRLNSYEQYF. Using reference TRBV28 and TRBJ2-7 for the parts outside the CDR3, the full variable domain is DVKVTQSSRYLVKRTGEKVFLECVQDMDHENMFWYRQDPGLGLRLIYFSYDVKMKEKGDIPEGYSVSREKKERFSLILESASTNQTSMYLCASTRLNSYEQYFGPGTRLTVT.

This chain links TRBV27 with TRBJ2-5, with D uncertain. Germline lookup yields CDR1 MNHEY and CDR2 SMNVEV (reference sequence). This CDR3 is built from 13 residues. V was pared by 3 bases and J by 0 bases, with 5 bases between. CDR3 nucleotides: TGTGCCAGCAGTTTGAGGTACCAAGAGACCCAGTACTTC. Translated: CASSLRYQETQYF.

The gene calls are TRBV10-1 and TRBJ2-1; 10 nucleotides line up with TRBD1. Trimming cost V 0 bases and J 8 bases; bases outside gene matches: 4. The CDR3 has 15 amino acids. The V gene's germline CDR1 is WNHNN and CDR2 SYGVQD (reference sequence). Written as DNA, the CDR3 is TGCGCCAGCAGTGAGTCGGGACAGGGGAGCGATGAGCAGTTCTTC. It yields the protein CASSESGQGSDEQFF.

The chain is built from TRBV11-2 and TRBJ2-3; D may be TRBD1 (6 bases). CDR3 length: 16 residues. The V gene's germline CDR1 is SGHAT and CDR2 FQNNGV. The germline V and J ends were trimmed by 7 bases and 4 bases, with 21 bases remaining between them. The CDR3 spells CASTSTGNAWADTQYF. The CDR3 bases are TGTGCCAGCACCTCGACAGGAAACGCATGGGCAGATACGCAGTATTTT.

The rearrangement links TRBV7-9 to TRBJ1-4; D is perhaps TRBD1 (6 bases). The CDR3 consists of 15 residues. Trimming removed 5 bases at V and 5 bases at J, with 15 bases between. Germline V gene lookup returns CDR1 SEHNR and CDR2 FQNEAQ (reference sequence). In DNA, the CDR3 is TGTGCCAGCAGCAACCTCAGGGGAGAGAATGAAAAACTGTTTTTT. Translation: CASSNLRGENEKLFF.

As for this clone: Other DNA sequences in this sample translate to the same CDR3. The chain joins TRBV9 to TRBJ2-5, with 7 positions matching TRBD1. Germline CDR1 is SGDLS and CDR2 is YYNGEE. The J segment lost 4 bases and the V segment lost 0 bases, leaving 3 bases of the junction unmatched. This CDR3 is built from 14 residues. The CDR3 spells CASSVGGGGETQYF. CDR3 sequence (DNA): TGTGCCAGCAGCGTAGGAGGGGGCGGAGAGACCCAGTACTTC.

This chain connects TRBV11-2 to TRBJ2-5, with 10 bases matching TRBD2. Germline assignment: CDR1 SGHAT and CDR2 FQNNGV. The CDR3 has 19 amino acids. The trim removed 1 base at V and 5 bases at J, leaving 16 bases unmatched. CDR3 in DNA: TGTGCCAGCAGCTTAGGCCCCTGGAGGTCCACTAGCGGGGAGGAGACCCAGTACTTC. Protein sequence: CASSLGPWRSTSGEETQYF. The complete variable domain, with remaining parts taken from reference TRBV11-2 and TRBJ2-5, reads EAGVAQSPRYKIIEKRQSVAFWCNPISGHATLYWYQQILGQGPKLLIQFQNNGVVDDSQLPKDRFSAERLKGVDSTLKIQPAKLEDSAVYLCASSLGPWRSTSGEETQYFGPGTRLLVL.

The gene calls are TRBV19 and TRBJ1-5, with a tentative D call TRBD1 (6 bases). The CDR3 is made up of 16 amino acids. The germline CDR1 and CDR2 sequences are LNHDA and SQIVND (reference sequence). The V end lost 3 bases, the J end lost 4 bases, and 16 bases lay between the germline ends. CDR3: CASSMSRDTFNQPQHF. The CDR3 DNA is TGTGCCAGTAGTATGTCCCGGGACACTTTTAATCAGCCCCAGCATTTT.

This clone was picked up a small number of times. The chain links TRBV6-5 to TRBJ2-1; TRBD2 matches 7 bases. Germline loops: CDR1 MNHEY, CDR2 SVGAGI. V lost 6 bases and J lost 7; bases outside the gene matches: 12. This CDR3 is built from 15 residues. The CDR3 DNA is TGTGCCAGCAGCTATCGCTGGGAGGGCGGGAATGAGCAGTTCTTC. Translated: CASSYRWEGGNEQFF.

About this clone itself: The same CDR3 can be traced to other DNA sequences in this sample. The rearrangement links TRBV5-1 to TRBJ1-2; 8 bases align to TRBD1. The trim removed 0 bases at V and 6 bases at J, leaving 1 base unmatched. Looked up from germline, CDR1 is SGHRS and CDR2 is YFSETQ. CDR3 length: 13 amino acids. CDR3 DNA sequence: TGCGCCAGCAGCTTGGCAGGGGGCGATGGCTACACCTTC. Residues: CASSLAGGDGYTF.

The genes are TRBV10-2 and TRBJ2-1; D gene ambiguous. Germline CDR1 WSHSY, CDR2 SAAADI. V was pared by 3 bases and J by 6 bases, with 12 bases between. This CDR3 spans 14 amino acids. CDR3 sequence reads: CASSEPPPGNEQFF. CDR3 sequence (DNA): TGCGCCAGCAGTGAACCCCCGCCCGGCAATGAGCAGTTCTTC.

The V call is TRBV5-1, the J call TRBJ1-1; perhaps TRBD1 as D (5 bases). CDR1 SGHRS and CDR2 YFSETQ come from the germline V gene. The CDR3 extends over 15 amino acids. V was clipped by 6 bases and J by 1 base, with 16 bases between them. CDR3 in amino acids: CASNSGGNENTEAFF. The CDR3 coding sequence is TGCGCCAGCAACTCCGGGGGAAATGAGAACACTGAAGCTTTCTTT.

V is TRBV6-1 and J is TRBJ2-6, with TRBD1 matching over 11 bases. CDR1 and CDR2 (germline): MNHNS, SASEGT. CDR3 length: 18 residues. The ends lost 4 bases at V and 2 bases at J; junction bases unmatched: 7. DNA of the CDR3: TGTGCCAGCAGTGTTCAAAGGACAGGGGGCACTGGGGCCAACGTCCTGACTTTC. Translating gives CASSVQRTGGTGANVLTF.

This clone was recorded only once. V gene TRBV28 combines with J gene TRBJ1-1, with 8 bases that match TRBD1. Germline assignment: CDR1 MDHEN and CDR2 SYDVKM. V trimming: 8 bases; J trimming: 4 bases; junction bases outside the gene matches: 21. This CDR3 has 18 residues. In nucleotides, the CDR3 is TGTGCCAGCTTCCTGGGGCCCCCACAGGGGGGAAGCGGCACTGAAGCTTTCTTT. Translated, it gives CASFLGPPQGGSGTEAFF.